The sample holds a few counts of the clone carrying this T cell receptor beta chain. As yet, its antigen is unknown. The data were taken from a study of CD8 T cells in ankylosing spondylitis. The CDR3 consists of 15 residues. Trimming removed 6 bases from V and 3 bases from J; junction bases left unmatched: 5. CDR1 and CDR2 (germline): MNHEY, SMNVEV (reference sequence). Study-wide results and limits: It appeared that ankylosing spondylitis blood was characterized by a TCR beta motif of fewer than ten highly homologous variants.

TCRdb analysed the 5' RACE reads with MiXCR anew, one entry per CDR3 protein. The sample records approximately 400,000 distinct CDR3 sequences, approximately 26% being singletons. Sequences were obtained from blood, either unsorted or a sorted T cell fraction (not recorded which). The chain is built from TRBV27 and TRBJ2-1, with 10 bases that match TRBD2. The sequence was obtained from a male donor with ankylosing spondylitis. CDR3 coding DNA: TGTGCCAGCAGCCCTACTAGCGGGATCTACAATGAGCAGTTCTTC. Translation gives CASSPTSGIYNEQFF.